The present T cell receptor beta chain was sequenced within a study of identical twins. Overall study results and limits: Twins shared out-of-frame alpha sequences with excess low generation probability.

Germline V gives CDR1 SGHTA, CDR2 FQGTGA. The V and J ends lost 5 bases and 1 base respectively, with 11 bases between them. The CDR3 extends over 15 amino acids. In its sample, this clonotype was seen many times. Its target is not known. Template switching added a universal primer site; cDNA carried unique molecular identifiers. MiXCR, applied by TCRdb to the 5' RACE reads, yields one record per CDR3 protein. The sample holds about 220,000 distinct CDR3 sequences; about 7.5% are singletons and the top ten take around 1.8%. These data were also filed under a second study, of yellow fever vaccine responses in identical twins.

V is TRBV7-3 and J is TRBJ2-2; D is undetermined. The receptor was isolated from a woman aged 18-29 years in good health. Sequencing was done on a sample of memory (CD45RO+) T cells sorted from blood. In DNA, the CDR3 is TGTGCCAGCAGCCCAACCCCCAGGAACACCGGGGAGCTGTTTTTT. Its protein product is CASSPTPRNTGELFF.